The rows below give T cell receptor beta chains drawn from one sample of a study of cytomegalovirus exposure and HLA in healthy donors. Only in-frame clones appear in the TCRdb table, and some are missing; sequencing was by immunoSEQ multiplex PCR. The listing records some 110,000 clones. The sample comprised PBMCs. The receptors come from a man aged 35-49 years in good health and CMV-seropositive. The conserved cysteine and the conserved F or W are not part of the CDR3 here.

V: TRBV7-6
J: TRBJ2-7
CDR3: ASSLVLGGLGEQY

V: TRBV2
J: TRBJ2-2
CDR3: ASSLAGGRTGELF

V: TRBV9
J: TRBJ2-3
CDR3: ASSALPGPGADTQY

V: TRBV5-1
J: TRBJ2-3
CDR3: ASSFNNAGSSTDTQY

V: TRBV7-8
J: TRBJ2-7
CDR3: ASSLGTLYEQY

V: TRBV14
J: TRBJ2-1
CDR3: ASSPNSWTSGVYNEQF

V: TRBV9
J: TRBJ1-1
CDR3: ASSVVGGDTEAF

V: TRBV2
J: TRBJ2-2
CDR3: ASSDGVRGSRTGELF

V: TRBV5-6
J: TRBJ2-2
CDR3: ASSQKLPPGELF

V: TRBV29-1
J: TRBJ1-2
CDR3: SAEEKTGGYGYT

V: TRBV2
J: TRBJ2-5
CDR3: ASSRTLAGGETQY

V: TRBV28
J: TRBJ1-2
CDR3: ASSLLTANYGYT

V: TRBV7-3
J: TRBJ2-1
CDR3: ASSLVGSHGEQF

V: TRBV11-2
J: -
CDR3: ASRGLAGARTQYEQY

V: TRBV20-1
J: -
CDR3: SAGLTNEQY

V: TRBV4-1
J: TRBJ2-7
CDR3: ASSHPPAGTSVGPGYEQY

V: TRBV2
J: TRBJ2-4
CDR3: ASSGDRVKNIQY

V: TRBV11-2
J: TRBJ2-7
CDR3: ASSSSGRHSYEQY

V: TRBV5-1
J: TRBJ2-7
CDR3: ASSTGLAGGQY

V: TRBV5-4
J: TRBJ2-1
CDR3: ASRPLGGVYNEQF

V: TRBV6-6
J: TRBJ1-1
CDR3: ASRRPQATEAF

V: TRBV30
J: TRBJ2-4
CDR3: AWSTGTGKNIQY

V: TRBV4-1
J: TRBJ2-3
CDR3: ASSQDPGQGVPDTQY

V: TRBV27
J: TRBJ2-7
CDR3: ASSLSSGGTEQY

V: TRBV29-1
J: TRBJ2-7
CDR3: SGQREGSHEQY

V: TRBV7-2
J: TRBJ1-2
CDR3: ASSSVQTGWVYGYT

V: TRBV2
J: TRBJ1-3
CDR3: ASSEQGTAGNTIY

V: TRBV7-9
J: TRBJ2-3
CDR3: ASSSGTSSTDTQY

V: TRBV13
J: TRBJ2-7
CDR3: ASSLRATAGEQY

V: TRBV10-3
J: TRBJ1-2
CDR3: AISERGFGGYT

V: TRBV28
J: TRBJ2-7
CDR3: ASKGGPYEQY

V: TRBV18
J: TRBJ2-7
CDR3: ASSREVVNYEQY

V: TRBV9
J: TRBJ2-5
CDR3: ASSATGHAETQY

V: TRBV7-6
J: TRBJ2-1
CDR3: ASSRGGTPGITEQF

V: TRBV5-5
J: TRBJ2-1
CDR3: ASRARADSSYNEQF

V: TRBV7-2
J: TRBJ2-3
CDR3: ASSLIGADTQY

V: TRBV28
J: TRBJ2-1
CDR3: ASGVPLAAAYNEQF

V: TRBV5-6
J: TRBJ1-2
CDR3: ASSSNYGYT